The clone carrying this TCR beta chain was seen a few times. Its antigen is still unknown. The data are from a study of identical twins. A universal primer site was added by template switching, and unique molecular identifiers were carried by the cDNA. TCRdb processed the 5' RACE reads anew with MiXCR; each CDR3 protein has one entry. The sample shows about 720,000 distinct CDR3 sequences, around 8.3% of them seen only once. The trim removed 3 bases at V and 7 bases at J, leaving 6 bases unmatched. The CDR3 spans 15 residues. Study-wide points: Zero-insertion results could be subject to partial confounding by invariant MAIT and iNKT cells. It was out-of-frame TCR alpha sharing in monozygotic twins that models underestimated.

The same data also went into a second study, on yellow fever vaccine responses in identical twins.

The receptor was isolated from a woman younger than 35 in good health. Sequenced sample: PBMCs. The chain joins TRBV12-3 or TRBV12-4 to TRBJ2-5; 12 bases are a match to TRBD2. The CDR3 DNA is TGTGCCAGCAGTTTTGGGACTAGCGGGCCGGGGACCCAGTACTTC. Its protein is CASSFGTSGPGTQYF.